This T cell receptor beta chain was identified in a study of CD8 T cells in Susac syndrome. Sequencing of TCR beta was carried out in blood CD8+ and CD4+ T cells. It was healthy donors who served as the controls, matched for age and sex. TEMRA cells were FACS-enriched, with CD8+ and CD4+ T cells isolated negatively. An input of roughly 0.5 to 1 ug of RNA was subjected to reverse transcription using random hexamers. TCRdb redid the calling of the immunoSEQ multiplex PCR reads with MiXCR, one entry per CDR3 protein. The sample lists about 160,000 distinct CDR3 sequences, around 92% occurring once. The origin of this receptor is a human donor in good health. The source material was CD4+ T cells from PBMCs.

DNA of the CDR3: TGTGCCAGCAGTTTCGGAAAGACCCAGTACTTC. This sequence encodes CASSFGKTQYF. The rearrangement joins TRBV6-5 to TRBJ2-5; D not resolved. The V and J ends lost 4 bases and 6 bases respectively, with 6 bases between them. Germline assignment: CDR1 MNHEY and CDR2 SVGAGI. The CDR3 consists of 11 residues.